This is a list of T cell receptor beta chains from one sample in a study of blood T cell repertoires in COVID-19. Profiled with immunoSEQ multiplex PCR; TCRdb holds only in-frame clones, not every one. The table includes some 300,000 clones, roughly 87% detected once. Specimen: PBMCs or T cells enriched from blood (not recorded which). The receptor source for this set is a woman aged 25 to 39 who had recovered from COVID-19. Each CDR3 is given with its conserved first and last residue. D genes are given only for firm matches. Only some rows state a clone size, as once, few, many or a class for expanded clones.

NA	NA	TRBV18	TRBJ2-7	TGTGCCAGCTCGCCCGGGACTCCAGAGCAGTACTTC	CASSPGTPEQYF
NA	TRBD2	TRBV6-4	TRBJ2-2	TGTGCCAGCAGTAGCGGGGACACCGGGGAGCTGTTTTTT	CASSSGDTGELFF
NA	NA	TRBV4-1	TRBJ2-7	TGCGCCAGCAGCCAACCCGACAGAGCCTACGAGCAGTACTTC	CASSQPDRAYEQYF
NA	NA	TRBV28	TRBJ2-5	TGTGCCAGCAGCAAACGGGGTCAGGGGGGTCTTGAGACCCAGTACTTC	CASSKRGQGGLETQYF
NA	TRBD1	TRBV3-1/TRBV3-2	TRBJ1-5	TGTGCCAGCAGCCTCAAGGACAGGGCGCATAGCAATCAGCCCCAGCATTTT	CASSLKDRAHSNQPQHF
NA	TRBD1	TRBV5-1	TRBJ2-3	TGCGCCAGCAGCTTGAACCGGGACAGGAGCACAGATACGCAGTATTTT	CASSLNRDRSTDTQYF
NA	NA	TRBV27	TRBJ1-2	TGTGCCAGCAGTCAGGACAGCCACGGCAGACGGAGTAATGGCTACACCTTC	CASSQDSHGRRSNGYTF
NA	TRBD1	TRBV2	TRBJ1-2	TGTGCCAGCAGTGCCCGGACAGGGAACTATGGCTACACCTTC	CASSARTGNYGYTF
NA	NA	TRBV7-8	TRBJ2-3	TGTGCCAGCAGCTATGGCGGGGGCACCACAGATACGCAGTATTTT	CASSYGGGTTDTQYF
NA	TRBD1	TRBV28	TRBJ2-3	TGTGCCAGCAGCCGATCTTATTATACAGGGGAGAGTGGGTATTTT	CASSRSYYTGESGYF
NA	NA	TRBV30	TRBJ1-1	TGTGCCTGGAGTGCATGGACAGAAGAAGCTTTCTTT	CAWSAWTEEAFF
NA	NA	TRBV6-5	TRBJ2-7	TGTGCCACGGTACCAACGGGGGGCAACGAGCAGTACTTC	CATVPTGGNEQYF
NA	TRBD1	TRBV4-1	TRBJ1-4	TGCGCCAGCAGCCGGGGGACAGGGGGGAATGAAAAACTGTTTTTT	CASSRGTGGNEKLFF
few	NA	TRBV4-1	TRBJ1-1	TGCGCCAGCAGCCTTCTCAGGGGAAGGGGTACTGAAGCTTTCTTT	CASSLLRGRGTEAFF
NA	TRBD1	TRBV6-6	TRBJ1-1	TGTGCCAGCAGGCTCCGCAGGGGGCTGTTGAACACTGAAGCTTTCTTT	CASRLRRGLLNTEAFF
NA	NA	TRBV6-2/TRBV6-3	TRBJ1-1	TGTGCCAGCAGTTACGTCCGGGGAGGTACGGAAGCTTTCTTT	CASSYVRGGTEAFF
NA	NA	TRBV24-1	TRBJ1-6	TGTGCCACCAGTCTCACAGGGCATTACGAATCACCCCTCCACTTT	CATSLTGHYESPLHF
NA	NA	TRBV4-3	TRBJ2-3	TGCGCCAGCAGCCAAGACCTAACAGATACGCAGTATTTT	CASSQDLTDTQYF
NA	NA	TRBV28	TRBJ1-6	TGTGCCAGCAGCGAGCCCCGGGGGTCGGTTGGTTCACCCCTCCACTTT	CASSEPRGSVGSPLHF
few	NA	TRBV7-9	TRBJ1-4	TGTGCCAGCAGCCCACCCAGGGGTCTTAATGAAAAACTGTTTTTT	CASSPPRGLNEKLFF
NA	NA	TRBV18	TRBJ1-4	TGTGCCAGTCGGGCTTCGAGCGGAAAACTGTTTTTT	CASRASSGKLFF
few	TRBD1	TRBV28	TRBJ1-5	TGTGCCAGCAGTCCCCGGGGACAGGGCAATCAGCCCCAGCATTTT	CASSPRGQGNQPQHF
NA	NA	TRBV6-6	TRBJ2-5	TGTGCCAGCAGTCCTTGGCAGGGGCTGGGGGAGACCCAGTACTTC	CASSPWQGLGETQYF
NA	NA	TRBV5-8	TRBJ1-1	TGTGCCAGCGGCGCGGCAATCAGGGAGGGCACTGAAGCTTTCTTT	CASGAAIREGTEAFF
NA	NA	TRBV5-6	TRBJ1-6	TGTGCCAGCAGCTTCTTAGCTAGCGGCAATTCACCCCTCCACTTT	CASSFLASGNSPLHF
few	TRBD1	TRBV30	TRBJ1-6	TGTGCCTGGAGTGTATTACGTGACGGGACAGGGTTAAATTCACCCCTCCACTTT	CAWSVLRDGTGLNSPLHF
NA	TRBD2	TRBV10-3	TRBJ2-7	TGTGCCACCTACAGTAGCGGGAGTACATACGAGCAGTACTTC	CATYSSGSTYEQYF
NA	NA	TRBV4-3	TRBJ2-5	TGCGCCAGCAGCCAAGCACCCGGCGGCAGGGGCGCGGAGACCCAGTACTTC	CASSQAPGGRGAETQYF
once	NA	TRBV9	TRBJ2-1	TGTGCCAGCAGCGTAGGGGGCGGGGTAATCTACAATGAGCAGTTCTTC	CASSVGGGVIYNEQFF
once	NA	TRBV5-1	TRBJ2-1	TGCGCCAGCAGCTTGGAACCTAGTGTAGGTGAGCAGTTCTTC	CASSLEPSVGEQFF
NA	NA	TRBV4-2	TRBJ2-2	TGTGCCAGCAGCCAAATTACAGGTCCCACAACCGGGGAGCTGTTTTTT	CASSQITGPTTGELFF